The TCR beta chain described here comes from a study of graft-versus-host responses after intestinal transplantation (dated by TCRdb to the early 2020s). Some background on the complete study: Recipients received multivisceral, liver-intestinal, or isolated intestinal transplants. Rather than being sequenced by the commercial service, samples from a few later patients were sequenced in-house on an Illumina MiSeq and processed with MiXCR. The cohort enrolled roughly 25 intestinal transplant recipients including one retransplant, and a few patients lacking pretransplant specimens were excluded. Bulk TCR-beta CDR3 sequencing was used to track graft-versus-host and host-versus-graft alloreactive T cell clones in the graft, circulation and bone marrow after intestinal transplantation. Donor T cell macrochimerism was defined as a peak of at least 4% donor T cells among recipient peripheral blood mononuclear cells. Alloreactive clones were identified by sequencing pre-transplant mixed lymphocyte reaction products and comparing these products with unstimulated pre-transplant donor and recipient T cells. Every recipient was given anti-thymocyte globulin induction, followed by about 3 years of maintenance tacrolimus and steroids. The paper as a whole reports these results and caveats: Patients with donor T cell macrochimerism had high GvH to HvG T cell clonal ratios in their allografts. The conclusions were limited by the relatively low number and heterogeneity of the intestinal transplant patients. GvH clones were detected in recipient bone marrow, and some of these GvH clones were observed earlier in ileal mucosa or blood, consistent with an intestinal mucosal origin. Early after transplant, peak levels of circulating GvH clones were associated with declines in HvG clones.

The time point label for this specimen denotes: cells obtained before transplantation from donor or recipient. CD3+CD4+ and CD3+CD8+ populations were FACS-sorted from unstimulated pre-transplant donor and recipient cells taken from spleen or lymph nodes. The protocol used for the library was the immunoSEQ multiplex PCR assay. In most patients, genomic DNA was isolated using the Qiagen DNeasy Blood and Tissue Kit and sent frozen to Adaptive Biotechnologies for TCR sequencing. For most patients, genomic DNA was subjected to high-throughput TCR-beta CDR3 sequencing by Adaptive Biotechnologies. In the paper's pipeline: TCR sequencing data for some 19 patients were retrieved from Adaptive's ImmunoSEQ software; a few other patients were processed with MiXCR and VDJtools. To correct CD4 versus CD8 sorting errors, sequences present in both subsets at a frequency ratio below 5:1 were removed. Because the origin of CDR3 nucleotide sequences shared between donor and recipient could not be assigned, those sequences were removed. Alloreactive clones required at least 2-fold expansion over unstimulated cells and minimum CFSE-low frequency of 0.002% (template counts) or 0.001% (read counts). Clones were considered mappable if detected in sequenced pre-transplant spleen, lymph node, or MLR CFSE-low populations of the donor or recipient. The cumulative frequency of alloreactive clones was calculated as a percentage of all sequences, weighted by copy number. TCRdb limited this immuneACCESS table to in-frame rearrangements with V and J called. A share of clones is missing; checked studies link under half to unresolved V genes, and the rest is unexplained. The DNA gave D and trimming, while V, J and clone size come from that table. The sample table records roughly 120,000 clones; just over 90% of these occur just once. 0.5% to 0.6% of the sample is in the top ten clones.

The CDR3 spans 15 residues, from the cysteine through the phenylalanine. Left in the record is the CDR3 DNA by itself, 45 bases read in frame from the first base. CDR1 and CDR2, looked up from the germline V gene, are MGHRA and YSYEKL. The V end loses 3 bases and the J end loses 1 base, and a stretch of 9 bases separates them. Worth noting for this clone: Its recognized antigen is unknown. One base away there is no much larger clone; base qualities are not given.

This receptor was identified in a human donor who received an intestinal transplant. The chain is assembled from TRBV4-1 and TRBJ2-2; a weak D assignment points to TRBD1 (5 bases agree). The sample consisted of unstimulated CD8+ T cells sorted from spleen or lymph node cells, taken before intestinal transplant. The DNA reads as follows: TGCGCCAGCAGCCAGGGGCTAAGGAACACCGGGGAGCTGTTTTTT. This yields the protein CASSQGLRNTGELFF.